Measured by frequency, the clone carrying this T cell receptor (beta chain) is medium-sized. The antigen remains unidentified. The entry originates in a study of T cell clusters in autoimmune cytopenias. General study results and limits: Primary autoimmune cytopenia patients appeared to lack physiological T cell clusters present in healthy donors.

CDR1 and CDR2 from the germline V gene are MNHNY and SVGAGI (reference sequence). This CDR3 spans 15 amino acids. TRB was amplified by touch-down multiplex PCR, primer pools A and B combined. TCRdb reprocessed the multiplex PCR reads; each CDR3 protein has one entry and no DNA is given. There are roughly 6,100 distinct CDR3 sequences in the sample, with roughly two fifths held by the top ten. TRB amplification used approximately 250 ng of peripheral blood genomic DNA. These same data were also listed under a study on T cell repertoires in aging, cancer and after chemotherapy. According to that study: Clear clonal overlap appeared across healthy donor samples taken over several months to years. Untreated cancer patients had significantly lower blood TCR diversity than age-matched healthy donors. In each cancer cohort, median generation probability increased across chemotherapy, suggesting thymic output rebounded.

This TCR was recovered from a human donor in good health. This chain connects TRBV6-6 to TRBJ2-7. Sequenced: peripheral blood. CDR3 region: CASSYSGEGSYEQYF.